A single sample gave rise to the 15 T cell receptor beta chains below, sequenced in a study of blood T cell repertoires in COVID-19. TCRdb keeps only in-frame clones here, not all; method: immunoSEQ multiplex PCR. This table has around 180,000 clones, approximately 89% appearing once. The sequenced sample consisted of peripheral blood. The receptors shown here come from a man aged 35 to 55 with active or convalescent COVID-19.

The rearrangement joins TRBV27 to TRBJ2-3; 7 bases are shared with TRBD2. V gave up 5 bases and J gave up 4 bases; unmatched junction bases: 18. Germline V gene lookup returns CDR1 MNHEY and CDR2 SMNVEV (reference sequence). CDR3 length: 18 residues. This chain's CDR3 is CASSRLSFLAAVPDTQYF. The CDR3 DNA is TGTGCCAGCAGTCGTTTGAGTTTCCTAGCGGCTGTACCAGATACGCAGTATTTT.

A single count supports this clone. CDR3 bases: TGTGCCAGCACCTGGGGAGGGGCGAACCAAGAGACCCAGTACTTC. Encoded protein: CASTWGGANQETQYF. V usage is TRBV2 and J usage is TRBJ2-5; 7 positions agree with TRBD2. The germline gives CDR1 SNHLY, CDR2 FYNNEI. The CDR3 consists of 15 residues. Germline trimming cut 7 bases from V and 0 bases from J; bases unmatched to any gene: 8.

The chain recombines TRBV6-5 with TRBJ1-1; TRBD1 matches 9 bases. Looked up from germline, CDR1 is MNHEY and CDR2 is SVGAGI. Trimming took 2 bases from V and 4 from J; bases not matched to a gene: 2. This CDR3 is built from 14 residues. The CDR3 sequence: CASSYRQGGTEAFF. CDR3 DNA: TGTGCCAGCAGTTACCGACAGGGGGGCACTGAAGCTTTCTTT.

This chain joins TRBV11-2 and TRBJ1-2, with D unclear. This CDR3 has 12 residues. Germline CDR1 is SGHAT and CDR2 is FQNNGV. V lost 5 bases and J lost 4, with 8 bases in between. In DNA form, the CDR3 reads TGTGCCAGCAGCCCGGGTGGCTATGGCTACACCTTC. Translating gives CASSPGGYGYTF. The full variable domain, with the rest looked up from reference TRBV11-2 and TRBJ1-2, is EAGVAQSPRYKIIEKRQSVAFWCNPISGHATLYWYQQILGQGPKLLIQFQNNGVVDDSQLPKDRFSAERLKGVDSTLKIQPAKLEDSAVYLCASSPGGYGYTFGSGTRLTVV.

V usage is TRBV18 and J usage is TRBJ2-5; D gene ambiguous. The CDR3 is made up of 11 amino acids. V lost 3 bases and J 5 bases, leaving 4 bases between the germline ends. The V gene's germline CDR1 is KGHSH and CDR2 LQKENI. CDR3 sequence: CASSPQETQYF. DNA for the CDR3: TGTGCCAGCTCACCCCAGGAGACCCAGTACTTC.

The chain carries TRBV5-4 and TRBJ1-5; D not resolved. The germline V and J ends were trimmed by 1 base and 3 bases, with 8 bases remaining between them. Looked up from germline, CDR1 is SGHNT and CDR2 is YYREEE (reference sequence). The CDR3 has 14 residues. CDR3 loop: CASSLRGSNQPQHF. In DNA, the CDR3 is TGTGCCAGCAGCTTGCGGGGATCCAATCAGCCCCAGCATTTT.

The V gene is TRBV9, the J gene TRBJ1-1; D unresolved. V shed 3 bases and J shed 1 base, with 10 bases lying between them. The CDR3 is made up of 14 amino acids. Germline V gives CDR1 SGDLS, CDR2 YYNGEE. The CDR3 reads CASSATAGNTEAFF. DNA for the CDR3: TGTGCCAGCAGCGCGACGGCAGGGAACACTGAAGCTTTCTTT.

V is TRBV27 and J is TRBJ2-2, with 9 bases that match TRBD2. V was pared by 6 bases and J by 1 base, with 6 bases of the junction left unmatched. The CDR3 consists of 16 residues. Germline CDR1 MNHEY, CDR2 SMNVEV (reference sequence). DNA of the CDR3: TGTGCCAGCAGCGGTAGCGGGGGCCGGAACACCGGGGAGCTGTTTTTT. Translating it yields CASSGSGGRNTGELFF.

The chain couples TRBV25-1 to TRBJ2-2, with 9 nucleotides matching TRBD2. CDR3 length: 14 residues. CDR1 MGHDK and CDR2 SYGVNS come from the germline V gene. Trimming took 6 bases from V and 5 from J; bases not matched to a gene: 4. For the CDR3, the DNA is TGTGCCAGCAGCGCGGGGGGGCGGACCGGGGAGCTGTTTTTT. It translates to CASSAGGRTGELFF.

This clone was seen just once. This chain connects TRBV4-3 to TRBJ1-1; D gene uncertain. V was cut by 1 base and J by 0 bases, with 9 bases left in between. The CDR3 length is 15 residues. Germline V lookup: CDR1 LGHNA, CDR2 YSLEER. This CDR3 reads CASSQGNSLNTEAFF. CDR3 nucleotide sequence: TGCGCCAGCAGCCAAGGCAACAGTTTGAACACTGAAGCTTTCTTT.

This chain uses TRBV5-6 with TRBJ2-7; 8 bases agree with TRBD1. The CDR3 is made up of 11 amino acids. With V trimmed by 8 bases and J by 3 bases, 1 base remained unmatched. From germline, CDR1 is SGHDT and CDR2 YYEEEE. This CDR3 is CASGQGYEQYF. The CDR3 DNA is TGTGCCAGTGGACAGGGCTACGAGCAGTACTTC.

The genes are TRBV15 and TRBJ1-1; tentatively, D is TRBD1 (5 bases). CDR1 and CDR2 from the germline V gene are LNHNV and YYDKDF (reference sequence). CDR3 length equals 17 residues. The V end was cut by 0 bases, the J end by 1 base, with 15 bases between. CDR3 protein: CATSRDLGGAGNTEAFF. In DNA form, the CDR3 reads TGTGCCACCAGCAGAGATCTTGGCGGGGCCGGGAACACTGAAGCTTTCTTT.

This rearrangement joins TRBV3-1 (or the pseudogene TRBV3-2) to TRBJ2-3; the match to TRBD2 covers 10 bases. The V and J ends lost 3 bases and 0 bases, in that order; junction bases with no gene match: 12. The CDR3 has 19 amino acids. CDR1 LGHDT and CDR2 YNNKEL come from the germline V gene (reference sequence). The CDR3 reads CASSHYYQRGGLSTDTQYF. The CDR3 nucleotides are TGTGCCAGCAGCCACTACTACCAGCGGGGGGGCCTCAGCACAGATACGCAGTATTTT.

The rearrangement uses TRBV2 and TRBJ2-5; 8 bases match TRBD1. CDR1 is SNHLY, CDR2 FYNNEI, per germline. The junction had 5 bases not matched to a gene; V was cut back by 2 bases and J by 3 bases. The CDR3 runs to 15 residues. CDR3 bases: TGTGCCAGCAGTGAAATGGACAGGGTAGAAGAGACCCAGTACTTC. As protein: CASSEMDRVEETQYF.

This clone appeared a single time. The gene calls are TRBV7-9 and TRBJ1-2; 9 bases are shared with TRBD1. CDR3 length equals 14 residues. J lost 4 bases, V lost 5 bases, and 5 bases had no gene match. The germline V gene encodes CDR1 SEHNR and CDR2 FQNEAQ (reference sequence). The CDR3 region has the DNA TGTGCCAGCAGCCAGGGACAGGGCCCCTATGGCTACACCTTC. Translation gives CASSQGQGPYGYTF.